Listed here are 22 T cell receptor beta chains from one sample, sequenced in a study of vaccination effects on CD4 cells after COVID-19. Method: immunoSEQ multiplex PCR; TCRdb's copy keeps in-frame clones and lacks some. The table shows nearly 50,000 clones, with 65% to 80% occurring only once. Their specific antigens are unknown. Subsequent to 10 days of culture, CD4+ T cells were isolated. From March to December 2020, the person had a SARS-CoV-2 infection that was confirmed by PCR. Two doses of BNT162b2 or mRNA-1273 vaccine were administered to participants. The sequencing used CD4+ T cells from PBMCs cultured without peptide, collected after COVID-19 vaccination. The receptors come from a human donor who had a prior SARS-CoV-2 infection.

This clone has more than one count but fewer than ten. The V gene is TRBV6-6, the J gene TRBJ2-7; 9 nucleotides agree with TRBD2. The CDR3 runs to 14 residues. J lost 2 bases, V lost 6 bases, and 5 bases had no gene match. Germline V gene lookup returns CDR1 MNHNY and CDR2 SVGAGI (reference sequence). In DNA, the CDR3 is TGTGCCAGCAGCCTCTTAGCGGGGGCCTACGAGCAGTACTTC. This gives the protein CASSLLAGAYEQYF.

The rearrangement uses TRBV24-1 and TRBJ2-1, with 8 positions matching TRBD1. The V segment lost 5 bases and the J segment 3 bases; nucleotides outside the gene matches: 5. CDR1 is KGHDR, CDR2 SFDVKD, per germline. The CDR3 extends over 15 amino acids. The CDR3 spells CATSGGRGRYNEQFF. For the CDR3, the DNA is TGTGCCACCAGTGGGGGCAGGGGGCGCTACAATGAGCAGTTCTTC.

The chain has TRBV5-1 and TRBJ2-5, with 10 positions matching TRBD1. The CDR3 sequence is 14 residues long. The trim removed 1 base at V and 5 bases at J, leaving 2 bases unmatched. Germline CDR1 and CDR2: SGHRS and YFSETQ. This CDR3 is CASSLLGQGETQYF. CDR3 nucleotide sequence: TGCGCCAGCAGCTTGTTGGGACAGGGGGAGACCCAGTACTTC.

The chain links TRBV11-2 to TRBJ2-5, with 10 bases that match TRBD2. Per the germline V gene, CDR1 is SGHAT and CDR2 is FQNNGV. V was clipped by 1 base and J by 1 base; unmatched bases: 3. The CDR3 sequence is 16 residues long. The CDR3 DNA is TGTGCCAGCAGCTTAGGGGTAGCGGGGGGCCAAGAGACCCAGTACTTC. Amino acid sequence: CASSLGVAGGQETQYF.

This clone was detected only a few times. The V call is TRBV19, the J call TRBJ1-2; D is possibly TRBD1 (6 bases). Trimming took 5 bases from V and 4 from J, leaving 14 bases between them. Germline V CDR1 and CDR2: LNHDA, SQIVND (reference sequence). The CDR3 is 14 amino acids. CDR3 DNA sequence: TGTGCCAGTAGTCAACCGGGACACCGCTATGGCTACACCTTC. Translating gives CASSQPGHRYGYTF.

The chain combines TRBV6-2 or TRBV6-3 with TRBJ2-1, with 7 bases fitting TRBD1. With V trimmed by 0 bases and J by 13 bases, 15 bases remained unmatched. CDR3 length: 16 amino acids. The V gene's germline CDR1 is MNHEY and CDR2 SVGEGT. CDR3 sequence (DNA): TGTGCCAGCAGTTACTCGATTGGGACAGTCTCCCCCGTTCAGTTCTTC. Amino acid sequence: CASSYSIGTVSPVQFF.

The CDR3 spells CASSLQGARWDTQYF. In nucleotides, the CDR3 is TGCGCCAGCAGCCTACAGGGGGCGAGGTGGGATACGCAGTATTTT. V gene TRBV5-1 combines with J gene TRBJ2-3; 9 nucleotides line up with TRBD1. This CDR3 region has 15 residues. With 4 bases clipped from V and 6 bases from J, the junction kept 9 bases outside the gene matches. Germline CDR1 and CDR2: SGHRS and YFSETQ.

This sequence joins TRBV7-2 and TRBJ1-2; the D is unclear. The germline gives CDR1 SGHTA, CDR2 FQGNSA. CDR3 size: 13 residues. Trimming cost V 2 bases and J 4 bases, with 8 bases left between them. CDR3 sequence reads: CASSLPGSYGYTF. CDR3 coding DNA: TGTGCCAGCAGCTTACCAGGCTCCTATGGCTACACCTTC.

The chain recombines TRBV7-9 with TRBJ2-7; possibly TRBD2 for D (6 bases). Per germline, CDR1 SEHNR and CDR2 FQNEAQ (reference sequence). V was trimmed by 7 bases and J by 4 bases, leaving 11 bases between them. This CDR3 contains 12 residues. CDR3 sequence (DNA): TGTGCCAGCAACAAGGGAGGATACGAGCAGTACTTC. The encoded protein is CASNKGGYEQYF. Drawing the rest from reference TRBV7-9 and TRBJ2-7, the complete variable domain is DTGVSQNPRHKITKRGQNVTFRCDPISEHNRLYWYRQTLGQGPEFLTYFQNEAQLEKSRLLSDRFSAERPKGSFSTLEIQRTEQGDSAMYLCASNKGGYEQYFGPGTRLTVT.

This sequence joins TRBV3-1 (or the pseudogene TRBV3-2) and TRBJ1-1, with D possibly being TRBD1 (6 bases). Per germline, CDR1 LGHDT and CDR2 YNNKEL (reference sequence). Between the trimmed V and J ends, which lost 3 bases and 3 bases, there was a span of 11 bases. The CDR3 length is 14 residues. The CDR3 loop is CASSHGTIDTEAFF. CDR3 bases: TGTGCCAGCAGCCACGGGACAATAGACACTGAAGCTTTCTTT.

The chain links TRBV12-5 to TRBJ2-1; 15 nucleotides align to TRBD2. After removal of 5 bases from V and 6 bases from J, the junction contained 5 bases not matched to a gene. The CDR3 spans 16 residues. In germline, CDR1 is LGHNT, CDR2 FRNRAP. Here the CDR3 reads CASGTGTSGGRNEQFF. DNA of the CDR3: TGTGCTAGTGGTACGGGGACTAGCGGGGGGCGCAATGAGCAGTTCTTC. Looking up the rest from reference TRBV12-5 and TRBJ2-1 gives the full variable domain: DARVTQTPRHKVTEMGQEVTMRCQPILGHNTVFWYRQTMMQGLELLAYFRNRAPLDDSGMPKDRFSAEMPDATLATLKIQPSEPRDSAVYFCASGTGTSGGRNEQFFGPGTRLTVL.

The V call is TRBV4-1, the J call TRBJ1-2; 8 nucleotides agree with TRBD1. The J segment lost 3 bases and the V segment lost 11 bases, leaving 14 bases of the junction unmatched. From germline, CDR1 is MGHRA and CDR2 YSYEKL. This CDR3 spans 15 amino acids. CDR3 coding DNA: TGCGCCCTTAAAAGCGCAGGGGGCATCTACTATGGCTACACCTTC. It specifies CALKSAGGIYYGYTF.

The rearrangement uses TRBV5-6 and TRBJ2-7; the D call may be TRBD1 or TRBD2 (5 bases each). Trimming left V 4 bases short and J 2 bases short, with 16 bases between. Germline CDR1 SGHDT, CDR2 YYEEEE. The length of the CDR3 is 15 residues. The CDR3 DNA is TGTGCCAGCAGCGCCTGGGACCGGAGAACCTACGAGCAGTACTTC. Its protein product is CASSAWDRRTYEQYF.

This clone appeared a single time. The chain carries TRBV3-1 (or the pseudogene TRBV3-2) and TRBJ2-3; 8 positions match TRBD2. V lost 4 bases, J lost 3 bases, and 6 bases stayed unmatched. CDR3 length: 15 residues. The germline gives CDR1 LGHDT, CDR2 YNNKEL (reference sequence). The CDR3 region is CASSPPGGGTDTQYF. CDR3 in DNA: TGTGCCAGCAGCCCACCGGGGGGGGGTACAGATACGCAGTATTTT.

V gene TRBV18 combines with J gene TRBJ2-7, with D possibly matching TRBD2 (6 bases). CDR3 size: 16 residues. The germline V and J ends were trimmed by 3 bases and 3 bases, with 18 bases remaining between them. Germline CDR1 is KGHSH and CDR2 is LQKENI. CDR3 DNA sequence: TGTGCCAGCTCACCGACGTCCACTAGCAGTCGCTACGAGCAGTACTTC. As protein: CASSPTSTSSRYEQYF.

The chain employs TRBV28 and TRBJ1-6, with a weak D call TRBD1 (6 bases). V was clipped by 3 bases and J by 3 bases, with 12 bases between them. CDR1 and CDR2 (germline): MDHEN, SYDVKM. The CDR3 sequence is 16 residues long. This CDR3 is CASSLDSRIYNSPLHF. In nucleotides, the CDR3 is TGTGCCAGCAGTTTGGACAGCCGAATCTATAATTCACCCCTCCACTTT.

The chain is built from TRBV2 and TRBJ2-3; TRBD2 matches 15 bases. The germline V gene encodes CDR1 SNHLY and CDR2 FYNNEI. The CDR3 is 18 amino acids. Germline trimming cut 6 bases from V and 1 base from J; bases unmatched to any gene: 8. CDR3 amino acids: CASRGGLAGGLRTDTQYF. In DNA, the CDR3 is TGTGCCAGCAGGGGGGGACTAGCGGGGGGCCTCCGCACAGATACGCAGTATTTT.

This clone was recorded a few times. The chain uses TRBV5-1 and TRBJ2-2; possible D gene TRBD2, 7 bases. The germline CDR1 and CDR2 sequences are SGHRS and YFSETQ. V dropped 4 bases and J dropped 0 bases, with 13 bases sitting between them. CDR3 length: 16 amino acids. CDR3 nucleotide sequence: TGCGCCAGCAGCCGGGGGGCCTCCCCGAACACCGGGGAGCTGTTTTTT. It codes for CASSRGASPNTGELFF.

This clone has a handful of counts. The CDR3 is CASSRTGNTEAFF. The CDR3, as DNA: TGTGCCAGCAGTCGAACGGGGAACACTGAAGCTTTCTTT. V gene TRBV6-6 combines with J gene TRBJ1-1; D gene unclear. This CDR3 region has 13 residues. Trimming took 5 bases from V and 1 from J, leaving 8 bases between them. CDR1 and CDR2 from the germline V gene are MNHNY and SVGAGI (reference sequence).

This chain joins TRBV14 and TRBJ1-4, with D uncertain. Trimming left V 0 bases short and J 6 bases short, with 17 bases between. Per the germline V gene, CDR1 is SGHDN and CDR2 is FVKESK. The CDR3 has 17 residues. CDR3 sequence (DNA): TGTGCCAGCAGCCAAGATACGAGGGCCAATTCATATGAAAAACTGTTTTTT. Its translation: CASSQDTRANSYEKLFF.

The rearrangement uses TRBV5-5 and TRBJ1-2; the D gene is possibly TRBD1 (5 bases). The ends were cut back, 4 bases at V and 3 bases at J, with 16 bases in the middle. The CDR3 spans 15 residues. The germline gives CDR1 SGHKS, CDR2 YYEKEE (reference sequence). DNA for the CDR3: TGTGCCAGCAGCGACGGGACCTCTTTTTACTATGGCTACACCTTC. Its protein is CASSDGTSFYYGYTF.

This clone has just one count. This chain joins TRBV3-1 (or the pseudogene TRBV3-2) and TRBJ1-3; tentatively, D is TRBD1 (5 bases). V was pared by 2 bases and J by 0 bases, with 14 bases between. Germline loops: CDR1 LGHDT, CDR2 YNNKEL (reference sequence). The CDR3 runs 17 residues. CDR3 region: CASSQSVTGYSGNTIYF. CDR3 nucleotide sequence: TGTGCCAGCAGCCAATCCGTTACAGGATACTCTGGAAACACCATATATTTT.